These 3 T cell receptor beta chains came from one sample sequenced in a study of OX40 agonist ivuxolimab in advanced cancers. Sequencing used immunoSEQ multiplex PCR; TCRdb keeps in-frame clones, though not all of them. The repertoire holds around 70,000 clones, approximately 85% seen once, with 0.5% to 0.55% in the top ten. Sequenced here: CD4+ or CD8+ T cells sorted from blood, sampled in a trial of the OX40 agonist ivuxolimab. The receptors were sampled from an adult with an advanced solid tumor such as melanoma, head and neck, liver or kidney cancer.

V and J are TRBV11-2 and TRBJ1-2; tentative D call: TRBD1 (6 bases). The V and J ends lost 1 base and 4 bases respectively, with 16 bases between them. This CDR3 has 16 amino acids. Germline V gene data show CDR1 as SGHAT and CDR2 as FQNNGV. The CDR3 sequence: CASSLAGAGSSYGYTF. DNA for the CDR3: TGTGCCAGCAGCTTAGCGGGGGCAGGGTCATCCTATGGCTACACCTTC.

The chain recombines TRBV10-1 with TRBJ2-2; the match to TRBD2 covers 11 bases. The junction had 7 bases not matched to a gene; V was cut back by 8 bases and J by 2 bases. In germline, CDR1 is WNHNN, CDR2 SYGVQD (reference sequence). The length of the CDR3 is 16 residues. The CDR3 spells CASSETSGINTGELFF. As DNA, the CDR3 is TGCGCCAGCTCCGAGACTAGCGGGATAAACACCGGGGAGCTGTTTTTT.

The CDR3 DNA reads TGTGCCAGCAGCGCCCGACTAGGGACCTGGGACGAGCAGTACTTC. Protein sequence: CASSARLGTWDEQYF. The V and J genes are TRBV28 and TRBJ2-7; perhaps TRBD2 as D (6 bases). CDR3 length: 15 residues. V was cut by 6 bases and J by 5 bases, with 20 bases left in between. The germline CDR1 and CDR2 sequences are MDHEN and SYDVKM. The entire variable domain, with the rest obtained from reference TRBV28 and TRBJ2-7, is as follows: DVKVTQSSRYLVKRTGEKVFLECVQDMDHENMFWYRQDPGLGLRLIYFSYDVKMKEKGDIPEGYSVSREKKERFSLILESASTNQTSMYLCASSARLGTWDEQYFGPGTRLTVT.